This TCR beta chain was captured by sequencing in a study of graft-versus-host responses after intestinal transplantation. Study-level information: Once they had received anti-thymocyte globulin induction, all recipients took tacrolimus and steroids for about 3 years. Study-level findings and limits: Recipient marrow held GvH clones, some first seen in ileum or blood.

The V gene lost 4 bases and the J gene lost 0 bases, with 5 bases spanning the gap. This CDR3 has 12 amino acids. Germline CDR1 reads SGDLS; CDR2 reads YYNGEE. Comments on this clone: Antigen specificity is unknown.

Clones were read by immunoSEQ multiplex PCR, and TCRdb kept only the in-frame ones, dropping some. In the table there are about 120,000 clones, 90% to 95% of which are singletons. The TCR sequence derives from a human donor who was the organ donor for an intestinal transplant. The genes are TRBV9 and TRBJ2-7; D uncertain. Sequencing used unstimulated CD8+ T cells sorted from spleen or lymph node cells, obtained before transplant. In nucleotides, the CDR3 is TGTGCCAGCAGCTTCCTCTCCTACGAGCAGTACTTC. Translation: CASSFLSYEQYF.